Below, 10 T cell receptor beta chains from the same sample are listed, as sequenced in a study of blood T cell repertoires in COVID-19 (dated by TCRdb to 2020 to 2021). Library construction relied on the immunoSEQ multiplex PCR assay. Here the immuneACCESS table is served through TCRdb, limited to in-frame sequences with V and J called. Missing clones are a known gap in these copies; in checked studies unresolved V genes cover under half, and the rest lacks a known reason. For this sample there are about 270,000 clones; less than 85% appear just once. The top ten hold roughly 3.1% of the sample. The sample was peripheral blood. These receptors were obtained from a woman under 30 with acute or convalescent COVID-19.

This clone was found once. The chain links TRBV29-1 to TRBJ2-7; D ambiguous. The CDR3 has 11 residues. Germline loops: CDR1 SQVTM, CDR2 ANQGSEA. Trimming took off 4 bases at V and 7 bases at J, with 11 bases between the two ends. CDR3 DNA: TGCAGCGTTGCGTCGCCCGGGGAGCAGTACTTC. As protein: CSVASPGEQYF.

The rearrangement links TRBV19 to TRBJ1-5, with 11 bases identical to TRBD1. With V trimmed by 6 bases and J by 7 bases, 5 bases remained unmatched. The CDR3 is made up of 14 amino acids. Looked up from germline, CDR1 is LNHDA and CDR2 is SQIVND (reference sequence). CDR3 residues: CASSLDRGLQPQHF. CDR3 in DNA: TGTGCCAGTAGCCTGGACAGGGGGCTCCAGCCCCAGCATTTT.

The chain has TRBV28 and TRBJ1-1; D is possibly TRBD1 (6 bases). Trimming stripped 1 base from V and 6 bases from J, with 12 bases between. The length of the CDR3 is 14 residues. Germline V gives CDR1 MDHEN, CDR2 SYDVKM. DNA of the CDR3: TGTGCCAGCAGTTTATTACAGGGTACCCCTGAAGCTTTCTTT. This translates into CASSLLQGTPEAFF.

This clone was picked up one time. The chain joins TRBV7-8 to TRBJ1-2; D remains unclear. The germline V and J ends were trimmed by 0 bases and 8 bases, with 13 bases remaining between them. The CDR3 spans 14 residues. Germline values: CDR1 SGHVS, CDR2 FQNEAQ. Written as DNA, the CDR3 is TGTGCCAGCAGCTTAGCCCCGACCCTCGGGGGCTACACCTTC. It translates to CASSLAPTLGGYTF.

V usage is TRBV11-2 and J usage is TRBJ2-1; TRBD1 agrees at 7 bases. The V gene end was trimmed by 0 bases and the J gene end by 15 bases; junction bases not matched to a gene: 8. CDR3 length: 13 residues. The V gene's germline CDR1 is SGHAT and CDR2 FQNNGV. CDR3 region: CASSLDGDSGRFF. The CDR3 DNA is TGTGCCAGCAGCTTAGATGGGGACAGTGGACGGTTCTTC.

V gene TRBV27 combines with J gene TRBJ2-7, with a tentative D call TRBD1 (5 bases). The germline V and J ends were trimmed by 6 bases and 5 bases, with 14 bases remaining between them. The CDR3 contains 13 residues. Germline values: CDR1 MNHEY, CDR2 SMNVEV (reference sequence). CDR3 protein: CASRTAGSHEQYF. The CDR3 DNA reads TGTGCCAGCAGAACGGCAGGGTCCCACGAGCAGTACTTC.

This clone was observed once. The chain links TRBV7-9 to TRBJ2-1; 12 nucleotides align to TRBD2. J was trimmed by 7 bases and V by 5 bases; bases with no gene match: 12. Looked up from germline, CDR1 is SEHNR and CDR2 is FQNEAQ (reference sequence). CDR3 size: 17 residues. CDR3: CASSRLAGVPANNEQFF. CDR3 DNA: TGTGCCAGCAGCCGACTAGCGGGAGTTCCTGCGAATAATGAGCAGTTCTTC.

The genes are TRBV7-8 and TRBJ2-5; D is possibly TRBD2 (5 bases). Germline loops: CDR1 SGHVS, CDR2 FQNEAQ. Trimming stripped 4 bases from V and 2 bases from J, with 17 bases between. The CDR3 contains 16 residues. The CDR3, as DNA: TGTGCCAGCAGCTCTGGGCGGGTCACTGTACAAGAGACCCAGTACTTC. It is translated as CASSSGRVTVQETQYF.

The genes are TRBV28 and TRBJ2-3; D possibly corresponds to TRBD1 (6 bases). In germline, CDR1 is MDHEN, CDR2 SYDVKM. The length of the CDR3 is 13 residues. Deletions cut 3 bases from V and 9 bases from J, with 13 bases between. The CDR3 region has the DNA TGTGCCAGCAGTTTCGCAGGGGTTTTAACGCAGTATTTT. Residues: CASSFAGVLTQYF.

The rearrangement joins TRBV6-2 or TRBV6-3 to TRBJ2-7, with 11 bases fitting TRBD2. Germline V gene sequence: CDR1 MNHEY, CDR2 SVGEGT. The CDR3 extends over 15 amino acids. The junction had 7 bases not matched to a gene; V was cut back by 5 bases and J by 4 bases. CDR3 in amino acids: CASSILGLAAYEQYF. For the CDR3, the DNA is TGTGCCAGCAGTATACTGGGACTAGCGGCTTACGAGCAGTACTTC.